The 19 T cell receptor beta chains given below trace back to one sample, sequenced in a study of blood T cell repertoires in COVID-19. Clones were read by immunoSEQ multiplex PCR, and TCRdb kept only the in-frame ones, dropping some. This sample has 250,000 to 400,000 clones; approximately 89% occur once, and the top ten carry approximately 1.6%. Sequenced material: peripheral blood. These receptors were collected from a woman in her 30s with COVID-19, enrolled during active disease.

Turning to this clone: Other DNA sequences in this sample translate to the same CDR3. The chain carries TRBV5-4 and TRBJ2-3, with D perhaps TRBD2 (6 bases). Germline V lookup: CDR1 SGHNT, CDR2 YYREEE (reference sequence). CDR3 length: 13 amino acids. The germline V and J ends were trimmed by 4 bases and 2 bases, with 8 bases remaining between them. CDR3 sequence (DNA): TGTGCCAGCAGCCGGGACTCCACAGATACGCAGTATTTT. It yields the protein CASSRDSTDTQYF.

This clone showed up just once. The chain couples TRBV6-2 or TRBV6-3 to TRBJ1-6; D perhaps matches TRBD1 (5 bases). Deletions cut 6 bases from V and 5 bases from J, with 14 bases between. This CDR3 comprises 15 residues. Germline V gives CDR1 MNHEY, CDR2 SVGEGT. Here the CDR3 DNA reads TGTGCCAGCAGCCGCGGGACGGACAATAATTCACCCCTCCACTTT. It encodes CASSRGTDNNSPLHF.

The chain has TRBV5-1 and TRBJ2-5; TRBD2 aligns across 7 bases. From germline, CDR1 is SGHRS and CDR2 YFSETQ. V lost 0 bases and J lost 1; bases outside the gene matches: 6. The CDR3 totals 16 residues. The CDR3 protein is CASSLGSSGPQETQYF. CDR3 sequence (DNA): TGCGCCAGCAGCTTGGGATCTAGCGGACCCCAAGAGACCCAGTACTTC.

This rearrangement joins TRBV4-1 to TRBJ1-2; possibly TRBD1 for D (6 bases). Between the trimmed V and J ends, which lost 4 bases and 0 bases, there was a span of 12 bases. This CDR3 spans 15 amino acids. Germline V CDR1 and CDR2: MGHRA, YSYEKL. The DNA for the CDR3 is TGCGCCAGCAGCCGTTTGGGGGCAGCTAACTATGGCTACACCTTC. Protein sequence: CASSRLGAANYGYTF.

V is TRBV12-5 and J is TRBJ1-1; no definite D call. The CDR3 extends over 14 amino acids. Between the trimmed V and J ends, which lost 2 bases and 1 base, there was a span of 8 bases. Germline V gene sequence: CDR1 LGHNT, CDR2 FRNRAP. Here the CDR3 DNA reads TGTGCTAGTGGTTTGTATCCTTCGAACACTGAAGCTTTCTTT. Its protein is CASGLYPSNTEAFF.

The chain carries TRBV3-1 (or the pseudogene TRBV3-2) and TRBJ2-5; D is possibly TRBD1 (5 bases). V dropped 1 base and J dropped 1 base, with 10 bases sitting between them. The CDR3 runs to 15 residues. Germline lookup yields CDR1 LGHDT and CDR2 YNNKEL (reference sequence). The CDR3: CASSQARQSQETQYF. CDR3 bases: TGTGCCAGCAGCCAAGCTAGACAGAGCCAAGAGACCCAGTACTTC.

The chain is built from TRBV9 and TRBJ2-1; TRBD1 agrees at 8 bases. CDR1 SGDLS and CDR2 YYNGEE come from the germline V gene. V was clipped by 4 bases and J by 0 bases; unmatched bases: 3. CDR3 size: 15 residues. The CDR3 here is CASSLGTGSYNEQFF. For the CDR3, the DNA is TGTGCCAGCAGCCTAGGGACAGGCTCCTACAATGAGCAGTTCTTC.

This chain's CDR3 is CATSDLAGGQETQYF. The DNA of the CDR3 is TGTGCCACCAGTGATTTGGCGGGAGGACAAGAGACCCAGTACTTC. The chain joins TRBV24-1 to TRBJ2-5, with 8 bases fitting TRBD2. The CDR3 is 15 amino acids. The trim removed 0 bases at V and 2 bases at J, leaving 1 base unmatched. Germline values: CDR1 KGHDR, CDR2 SFDVKD.

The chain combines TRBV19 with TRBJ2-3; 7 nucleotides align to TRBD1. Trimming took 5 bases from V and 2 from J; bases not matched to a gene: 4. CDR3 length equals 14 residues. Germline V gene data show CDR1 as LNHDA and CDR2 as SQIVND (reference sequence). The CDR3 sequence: CASSATGPTDTQYF. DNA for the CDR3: TGTGCCAGTAGTGCGACAGGGCCCACAGATACGCAGTATTTT.

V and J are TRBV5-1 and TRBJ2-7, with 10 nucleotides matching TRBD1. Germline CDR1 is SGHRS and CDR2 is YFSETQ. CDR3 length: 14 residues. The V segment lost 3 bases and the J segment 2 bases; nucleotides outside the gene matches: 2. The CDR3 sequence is CASSYGTGAYEQYV. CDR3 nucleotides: TGCGCCAGCAGCTACGGGACAGGGGCCTACGAGCAGTACGTC.

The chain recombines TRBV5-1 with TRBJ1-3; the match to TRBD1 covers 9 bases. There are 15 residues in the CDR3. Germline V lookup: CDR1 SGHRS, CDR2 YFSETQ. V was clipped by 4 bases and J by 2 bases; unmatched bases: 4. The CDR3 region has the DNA TGCGCCAGCAGCGGACAGGGGACCACTGGAAACACCATATATTTT. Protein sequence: CASSGQGTTGNTIYF.

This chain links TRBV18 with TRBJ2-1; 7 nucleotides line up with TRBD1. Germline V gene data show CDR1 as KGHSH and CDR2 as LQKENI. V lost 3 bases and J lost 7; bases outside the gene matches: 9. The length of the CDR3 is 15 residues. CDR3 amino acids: CASSPQGVVSNEQFF. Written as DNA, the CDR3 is TGTGCCAGCTCACCGCAGGGGGTAGTATCGAATGAGCAGTTCTTC.

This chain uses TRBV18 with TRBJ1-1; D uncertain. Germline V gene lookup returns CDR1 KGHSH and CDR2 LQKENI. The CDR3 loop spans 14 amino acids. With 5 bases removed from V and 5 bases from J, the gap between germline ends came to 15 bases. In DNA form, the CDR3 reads TGTGCCAGCTCAGCGCCTCTCGACAAAACTGAAGCTTTCTTT. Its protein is CASSAPLDKTEAFF.

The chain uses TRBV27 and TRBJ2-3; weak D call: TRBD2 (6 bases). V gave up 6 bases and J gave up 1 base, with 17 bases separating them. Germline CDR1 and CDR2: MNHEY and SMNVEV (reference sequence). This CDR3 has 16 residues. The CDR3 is CASSWRWGGGTDTQYF. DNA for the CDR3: TGTGCCAGCAGCTGGAGGTGGGGCGGGGGCACAGATACGCAGTATTTT.

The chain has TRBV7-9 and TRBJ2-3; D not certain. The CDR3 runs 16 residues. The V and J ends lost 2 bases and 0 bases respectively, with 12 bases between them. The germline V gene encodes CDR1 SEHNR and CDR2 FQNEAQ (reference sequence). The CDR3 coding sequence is TGTGCCAGCAGCTTACCCTGGTTGAGTAGCACAGATACGCAGTATTTT. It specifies CASSLPWLSSTDTQYF. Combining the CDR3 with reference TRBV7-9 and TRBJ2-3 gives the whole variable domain DTGVSQNPRHKITKRGQNVTFRCDPISEHNRLYWYRQTLGQGPEFLTYFQNEAQLEKSRLLSDRFSAERPKGSFSTLEIQRTEQGDSAMYLCASSLPWLSSTDTQYFGPGTRLTVL.

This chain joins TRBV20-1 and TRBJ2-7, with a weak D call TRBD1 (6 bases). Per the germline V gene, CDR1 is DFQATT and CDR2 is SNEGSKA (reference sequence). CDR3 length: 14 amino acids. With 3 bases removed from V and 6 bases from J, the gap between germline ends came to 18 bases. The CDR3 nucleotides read TGCAGTGCTAGTTTACAGGGACGCCTCGGCGAGCAGTACTTC. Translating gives CSASLQGRLGEQYF.

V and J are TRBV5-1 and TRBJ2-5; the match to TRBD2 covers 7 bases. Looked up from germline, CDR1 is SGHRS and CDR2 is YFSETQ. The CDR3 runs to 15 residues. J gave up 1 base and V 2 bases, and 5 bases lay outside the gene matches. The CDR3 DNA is TGCGCCAGCAGCTTAGGCGGGGGTTCCCAAGAGACCCAGTACTTC. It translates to CASSLGGGSQETQYF.

As DNA, the CDR3 is TGCGCCAGCAGCAAGGGGTTTAGCGGGGGGGCTCGAGAGACCCAGTACTTC. Amino acid sequence: CASSKGFSGGARETQYF. The chain employs TRBV4-1 and TRBJ2-5; 11 nucleotides line up with TRBD2. CDR1 and CDR2 from the germline V gene are MGHRA and YSYEKL. CDR3 length: 17 residues. With 5 bases clipped from V and 4 bases from J, the junction kept 12 bases outside the gene matches.

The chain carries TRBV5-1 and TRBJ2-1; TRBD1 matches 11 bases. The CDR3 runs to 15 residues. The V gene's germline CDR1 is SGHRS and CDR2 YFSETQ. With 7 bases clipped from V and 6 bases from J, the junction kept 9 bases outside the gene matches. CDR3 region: CASYFGQGASNEQFF. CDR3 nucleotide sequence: TGCGCCAGCTACTTCGGACAGGGGGCCAGCAATGAGCAGTTCTTC.